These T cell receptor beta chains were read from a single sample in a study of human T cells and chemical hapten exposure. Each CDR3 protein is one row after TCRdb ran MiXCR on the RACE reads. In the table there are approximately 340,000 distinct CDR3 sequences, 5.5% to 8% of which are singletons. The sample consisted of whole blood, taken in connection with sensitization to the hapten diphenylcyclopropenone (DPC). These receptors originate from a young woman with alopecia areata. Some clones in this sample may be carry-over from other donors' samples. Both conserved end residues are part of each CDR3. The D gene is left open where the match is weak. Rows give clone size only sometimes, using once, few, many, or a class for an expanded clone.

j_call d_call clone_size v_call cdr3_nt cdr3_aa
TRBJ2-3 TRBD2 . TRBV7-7 TGTGCTAGCAGATTAGCGGGGGGCCTCACAGATACGCAGTATTTT CASRLAGGLTDTQYF
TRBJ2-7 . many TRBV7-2 TGTGCCAGCAGCCGACGTGGCGGGGGCCGCGAGCAGTACTTC CASSRRGGGREQYF
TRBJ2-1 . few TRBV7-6 TGTGCCAGCAGCTTAATAGGGGAGTTGAATGAGCAGTTCTTC CASSLIGELNEQFF
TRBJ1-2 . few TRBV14 TGTGCCAGCAGCCAAGGCCCCCGTGGGGACTATGGCTACACCTTC CASSQGPRGDYGYTF
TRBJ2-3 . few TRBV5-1 TGCGCCAGCAGCTGGAAGGACAGAGGAGATACGCAGTATTTT CASSWKDRGDTQYF
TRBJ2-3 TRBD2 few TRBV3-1 TGTGCCAGCAGCCAAGAGACGGCGGGGGGCCCTGATAGCACAGATACGCAGTATTTT CASSQETAGGPDSTDTQYF
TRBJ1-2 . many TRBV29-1 TGCAGCGTTGAGACGGGATACAGCTATGGCTACACCTTC CSVETGYSYGYTF
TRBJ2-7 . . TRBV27 TGTGCCAGCACCTATCTAAACGAGCAGTACTTC CASTYLNEQYF
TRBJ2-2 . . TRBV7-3 TGTGCCAGCAGCTTAGATCCGACCAAGGACACCGGGGAGCTGTTTTTT CASSLDPTKDTGELFF
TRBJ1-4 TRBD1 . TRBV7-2 TGTGCCAGCAGCTTATCGGGGGACAGGGATTACGAAAAACTGTTTTTT CASSLSGDRDYEKLFF
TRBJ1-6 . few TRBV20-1 TGCAGTGCTAGAGATCTTTCGGGGGGCGTCACCCCCCTCCACTTT CSARDLSGGVTPLHF
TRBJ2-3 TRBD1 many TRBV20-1 TGCAGTGTGACAGGGCCCAACACAGATACGCAGTATTTT CSVTGPNTDTQYF
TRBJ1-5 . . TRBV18 TGTGCCAGCTCACCATCGGGCGGATATCAGCCCCAGCATTTT CASSPSGGYQPQHF
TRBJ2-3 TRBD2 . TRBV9 TGTGCCAGCAGCGCTAGCGGGAGGATTAGTACAGATACGCAGTATTTT CASSASGRISTDTQYF
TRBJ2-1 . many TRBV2 TGTGCCAGCAGTGTAGGTCTAGGAGGTAGGAATGAGCAGTTCTTC CASSVGLGGRNEQFF
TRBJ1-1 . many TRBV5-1 TGCGCCAGCAGCTTGGAAGGCAGGGTATACACTGAAGCTTTCTTT CASSLEGRVYTEAFF
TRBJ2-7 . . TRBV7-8 TGTGCCAGCTGCTCAGGGACAACTATTCAAGGGGAGCAGTACTTC CASCSGTTIQGEQYF
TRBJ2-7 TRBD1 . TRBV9 TGTGCCAGCAGCCGGGACAGCAACTCCTACGAGCAGTACTTC CASSRDSNSYEQYF
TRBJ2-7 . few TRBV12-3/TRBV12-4 TGTGCCAGCAGCCAAACCGGGAGCTCCTACGAGCAGTACTTC CASSQTGSSYEQYF
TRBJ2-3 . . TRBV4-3 TGCGCCAGCAGCCATAGGCAGGGCGCAGATACGCAGTATTTT CASSHRQGADTQYF
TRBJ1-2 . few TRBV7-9 TGTGCCAGCAGCTTAGGCGGGGCCGACTATGGCTACACCTTC CASSLGGADYGYTF
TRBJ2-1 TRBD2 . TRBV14 TGTGCCAGCAGCCAATTTTCGGGGGGGCGATATGAGCAGTTCTTC CASSQFSGGRYEQFF
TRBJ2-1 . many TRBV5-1 TGCGCCAGCAGCTTGGTCCGTCAGGGGATATACAATGAGCAGTTCTTC CASSLVRQGIYNEQFF
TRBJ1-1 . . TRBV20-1 TGCAGTGCTCTCACTGCGATGAACACTGAAGCTTTCTTT CSALTAMNTEAFF
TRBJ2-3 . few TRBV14 TGTGCCAGCAGCCAAGATACCGTGGATACGCAGTATTTT CASSQDTVDTQYF
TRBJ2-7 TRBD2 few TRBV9 TGTGCCAGCAGCCCCGAATACCGCGGGGGGATGTACGAGCAGTACTTC CASSPEYRGGMYEQYF
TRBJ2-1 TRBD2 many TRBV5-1 TGCGCCAGCAGCTCTTTTAGCGGGTCCTCCTACAATGAGCAGTTCTTC CASSSFSGSSYNEQFF
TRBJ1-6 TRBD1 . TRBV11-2 TGTGCCAGCAGCTCGGAGCGACAGGGGAGTAATTCACCCCTCCACTTT CASSSERQGSNSPLHF
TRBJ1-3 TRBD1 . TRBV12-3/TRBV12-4 TGTGCCATTCAGGACAGGGGAAACACCATATATTTT CAIQDRGNTIYF
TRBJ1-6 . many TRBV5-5 TGTGCCAGCAGCCGAGACAGGCCTAATTCACCCCTCCACTTT CASSRDRPNSPLHF
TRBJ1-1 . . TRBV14 TGTGCCAGCAGCCAAAGAAAAGCCTTACCGAACACTGAAGCTTTCTTT CASSQRKALPNTEAFF
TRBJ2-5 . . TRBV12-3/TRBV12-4 TGTGCCAGCAGTTTTGATGCAGAGACCCAGTACTTC CASSFDAETQYF
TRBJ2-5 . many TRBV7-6 TGTGCCAGCAGCTTCGGGGGTTTTGTTGAGACCCAGTACTTC CASSFGGFVETQYF